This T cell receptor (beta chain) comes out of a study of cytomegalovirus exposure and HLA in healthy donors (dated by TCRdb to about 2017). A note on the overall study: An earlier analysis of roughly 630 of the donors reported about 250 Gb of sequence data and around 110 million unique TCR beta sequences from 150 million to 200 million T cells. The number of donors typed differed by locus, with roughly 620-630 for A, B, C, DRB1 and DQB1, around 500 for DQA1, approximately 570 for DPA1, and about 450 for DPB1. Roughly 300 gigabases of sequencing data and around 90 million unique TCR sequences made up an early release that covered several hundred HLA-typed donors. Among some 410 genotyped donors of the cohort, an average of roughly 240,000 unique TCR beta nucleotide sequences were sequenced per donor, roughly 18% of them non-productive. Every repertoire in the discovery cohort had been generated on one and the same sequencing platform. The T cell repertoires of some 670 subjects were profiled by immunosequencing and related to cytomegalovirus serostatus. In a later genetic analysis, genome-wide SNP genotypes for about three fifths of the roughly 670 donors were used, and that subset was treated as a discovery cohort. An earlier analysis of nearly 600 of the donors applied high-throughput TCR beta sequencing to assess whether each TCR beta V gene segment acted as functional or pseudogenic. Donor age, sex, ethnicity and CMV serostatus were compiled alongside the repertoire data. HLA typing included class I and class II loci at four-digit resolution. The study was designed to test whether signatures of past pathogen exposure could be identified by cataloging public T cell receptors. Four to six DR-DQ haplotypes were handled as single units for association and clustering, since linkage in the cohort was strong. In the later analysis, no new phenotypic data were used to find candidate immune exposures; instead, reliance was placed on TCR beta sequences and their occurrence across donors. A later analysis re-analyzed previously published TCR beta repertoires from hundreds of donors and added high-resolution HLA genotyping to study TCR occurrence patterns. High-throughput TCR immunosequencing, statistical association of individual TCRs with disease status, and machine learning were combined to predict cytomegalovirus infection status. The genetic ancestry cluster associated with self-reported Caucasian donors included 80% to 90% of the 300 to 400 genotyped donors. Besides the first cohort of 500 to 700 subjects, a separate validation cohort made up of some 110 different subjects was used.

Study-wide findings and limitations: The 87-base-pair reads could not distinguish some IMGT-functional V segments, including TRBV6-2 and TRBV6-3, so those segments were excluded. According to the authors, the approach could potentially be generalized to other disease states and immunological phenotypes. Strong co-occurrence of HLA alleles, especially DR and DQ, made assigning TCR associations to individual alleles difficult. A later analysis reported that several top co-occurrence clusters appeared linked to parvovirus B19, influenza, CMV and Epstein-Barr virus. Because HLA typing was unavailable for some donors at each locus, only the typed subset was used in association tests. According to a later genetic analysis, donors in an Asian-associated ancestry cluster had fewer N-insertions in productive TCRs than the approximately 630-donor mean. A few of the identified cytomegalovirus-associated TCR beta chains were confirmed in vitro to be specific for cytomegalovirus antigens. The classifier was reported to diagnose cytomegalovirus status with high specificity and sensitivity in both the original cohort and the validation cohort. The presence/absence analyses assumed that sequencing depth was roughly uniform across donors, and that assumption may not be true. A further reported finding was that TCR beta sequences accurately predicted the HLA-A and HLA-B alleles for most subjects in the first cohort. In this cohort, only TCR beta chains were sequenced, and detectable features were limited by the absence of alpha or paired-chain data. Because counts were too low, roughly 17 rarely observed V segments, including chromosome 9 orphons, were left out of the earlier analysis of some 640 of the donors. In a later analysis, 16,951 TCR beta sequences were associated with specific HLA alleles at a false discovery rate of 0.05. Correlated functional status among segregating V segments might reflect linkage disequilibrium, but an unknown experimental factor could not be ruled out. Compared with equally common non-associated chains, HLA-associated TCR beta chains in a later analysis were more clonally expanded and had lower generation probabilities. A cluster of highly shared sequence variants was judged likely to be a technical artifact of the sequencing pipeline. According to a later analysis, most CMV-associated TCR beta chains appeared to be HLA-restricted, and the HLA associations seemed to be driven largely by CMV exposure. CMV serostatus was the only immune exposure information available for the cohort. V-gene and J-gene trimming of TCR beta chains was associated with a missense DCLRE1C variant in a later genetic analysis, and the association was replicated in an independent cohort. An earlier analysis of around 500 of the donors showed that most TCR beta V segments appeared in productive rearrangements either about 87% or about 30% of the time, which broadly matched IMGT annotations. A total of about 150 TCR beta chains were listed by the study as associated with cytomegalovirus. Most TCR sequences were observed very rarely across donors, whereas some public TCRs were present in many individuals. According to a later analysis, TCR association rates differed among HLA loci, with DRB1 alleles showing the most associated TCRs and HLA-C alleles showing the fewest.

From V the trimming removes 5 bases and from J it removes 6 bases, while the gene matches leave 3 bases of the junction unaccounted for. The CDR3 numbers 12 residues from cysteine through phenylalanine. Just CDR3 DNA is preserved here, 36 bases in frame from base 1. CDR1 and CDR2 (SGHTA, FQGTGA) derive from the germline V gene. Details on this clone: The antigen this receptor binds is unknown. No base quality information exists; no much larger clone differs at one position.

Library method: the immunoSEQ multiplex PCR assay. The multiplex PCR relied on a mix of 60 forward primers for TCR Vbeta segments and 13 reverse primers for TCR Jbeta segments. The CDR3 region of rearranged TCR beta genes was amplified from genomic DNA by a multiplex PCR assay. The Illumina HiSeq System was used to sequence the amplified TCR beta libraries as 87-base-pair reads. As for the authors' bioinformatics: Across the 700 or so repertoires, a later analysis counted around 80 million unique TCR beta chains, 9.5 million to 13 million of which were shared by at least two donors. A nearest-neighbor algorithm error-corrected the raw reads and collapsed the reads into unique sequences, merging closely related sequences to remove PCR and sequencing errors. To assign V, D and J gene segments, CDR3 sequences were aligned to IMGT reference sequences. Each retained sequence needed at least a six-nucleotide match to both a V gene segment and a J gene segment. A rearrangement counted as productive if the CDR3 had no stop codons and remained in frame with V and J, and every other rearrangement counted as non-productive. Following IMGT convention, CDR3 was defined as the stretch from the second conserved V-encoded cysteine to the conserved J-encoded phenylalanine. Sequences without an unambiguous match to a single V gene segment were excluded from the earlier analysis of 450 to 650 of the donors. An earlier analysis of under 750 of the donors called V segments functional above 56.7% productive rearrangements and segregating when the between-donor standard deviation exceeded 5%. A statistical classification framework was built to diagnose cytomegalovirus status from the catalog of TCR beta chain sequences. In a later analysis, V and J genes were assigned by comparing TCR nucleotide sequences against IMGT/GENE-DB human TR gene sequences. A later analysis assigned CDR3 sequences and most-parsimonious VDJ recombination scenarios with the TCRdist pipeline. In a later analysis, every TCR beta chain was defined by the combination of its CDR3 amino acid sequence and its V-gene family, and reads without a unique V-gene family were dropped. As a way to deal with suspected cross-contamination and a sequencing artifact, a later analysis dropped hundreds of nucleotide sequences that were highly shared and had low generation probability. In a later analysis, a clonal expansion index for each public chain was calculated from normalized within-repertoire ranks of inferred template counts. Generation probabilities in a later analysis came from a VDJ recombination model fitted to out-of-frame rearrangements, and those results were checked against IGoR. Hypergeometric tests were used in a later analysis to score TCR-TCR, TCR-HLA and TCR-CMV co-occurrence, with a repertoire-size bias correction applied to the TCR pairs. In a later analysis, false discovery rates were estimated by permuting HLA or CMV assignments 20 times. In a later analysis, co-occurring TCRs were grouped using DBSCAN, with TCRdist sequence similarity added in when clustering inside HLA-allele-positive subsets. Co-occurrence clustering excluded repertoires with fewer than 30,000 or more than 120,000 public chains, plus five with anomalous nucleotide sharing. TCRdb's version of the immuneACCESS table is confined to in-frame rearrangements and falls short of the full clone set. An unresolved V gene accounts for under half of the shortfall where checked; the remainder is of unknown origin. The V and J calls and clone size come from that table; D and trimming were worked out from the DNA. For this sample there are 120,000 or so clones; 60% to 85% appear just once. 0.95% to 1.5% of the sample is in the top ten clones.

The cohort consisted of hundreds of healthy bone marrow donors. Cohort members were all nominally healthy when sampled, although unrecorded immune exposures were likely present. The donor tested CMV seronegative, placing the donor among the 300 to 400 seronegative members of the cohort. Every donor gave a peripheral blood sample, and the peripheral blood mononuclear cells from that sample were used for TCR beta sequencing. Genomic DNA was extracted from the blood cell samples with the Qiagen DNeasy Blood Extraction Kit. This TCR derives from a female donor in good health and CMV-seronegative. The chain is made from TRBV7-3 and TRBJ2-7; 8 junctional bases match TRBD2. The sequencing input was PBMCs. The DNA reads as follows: TGTGCCAGCAGCCCCGGGACTAGCGAGCAGTACTTC. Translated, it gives CASSPGTSEQYF.